These 15 T cell receptor beta chains were all obtained from the same sample, sequenced in a study of cytomegalovirus exposure and HLA in healthy donors (dated by TCRdb to the late 2010s). The library relied on the immunoSEQ multiplex PCR assay. A mixture of 60 forward primers for TCR Vbeta segments and 13 reverse primers for TCR Jbeta segments was used in the multiplex PCR. TCRdb's version of the immuneACCESS table is confined to in-frame rearrangements and falls short of the full clone set. An unresolved V gene accounts for under half of the shortfall where checked; the remainder is of unknown origin. The sample profile shows 120,000 or so clones; around 74% of them were found once. Approximately 30% of the sample comes from the top ten. Material: PBMCs. Every receptor here comes from a man in his fifties or sixties in good health and CMV-seropositive.

The rearrangement joins TRBV4-1 to TRBJ2-2, with 8 bases identical to TRBD1. This CDR3 region has 16 residues. Germline assignment: CDR1 MGHRA and CDR2 YSYEKL. J was trimmed by 5 bases and V by 2 bases; bases with no gene match: 7. CDR3 sequence reads: CASSQTRDRTTGELFF. In DNA, the CDR3 is TGCGCCAGCAGCCAAACTAGGGACAGGACAACCGGGGAGCTGTTTTTT.

The gene calls are TRBV10-1 and TRBJ2-1; 9 positions agree with TRBD2. This CDR3 contains 13 residues. The V gene end was trimmed by 7 bases and the J gene end by 8 bases; junction bases not matched to a gene: 6. Germline lookup yields CDR1 WNHNN and CDR2 SYGVQD (reference sequence). The CDR3 DNA sequence: TGCGCCAGCACGCCTAGCGGGGAGGATGAGCAGTTCTTC. Its translation: CASTPSGEDEQFF.

The chain links TRBV13 to TRBJ1-2; D is unresolved. This CDR3 contains 13 residues. The V and J ends lost 1 base and 3 bases respectively, with 6 bases between them. Germline V lookup: CDR1 PRHDT, CDR2 FYEKMQ (reference sequence). The DNA for the CDR3 is TGTGCCAGCAGCTTAGCTCGTGACTATGGCTACACCTTC. Its protein is CASSLARDYGYTF. Filled out from reference TRBV13 and TRBJ1-2, the complete variable domain reads AAGVIQSPRHLIKEKRETATLKCYPIPRHDTVYWYQQGPGQDPQFLISFYEKMQSDKGSIPDRFSAQQFSDYHSELNMSSLELGDSALYFCASSLARDYGYTFGSGTRLTVV.

Notes on this clone: Other nucleotide sequences in the sample specify the same CDR3. V is TRBV10-3 and J is TRBJ1-2; possible D gene TRBD1, 6 bases. The V gene's germline CDR1 is ENHRY and CDR2 SYGVKD. The germline V and J ends were trimmed by 0 bases and 7 bases, with 12 bases remaining between them. The CDR3 covers 14 residues. The CDR3 DNA follows: TGTGCCATCAGTGAGTCTTGGCAGGGGAGTGGCTACACCTTC. Residues: CAISESWQGSGYTF.

The CDR3 sequence: CASSPQGTGRTGELFF. CDR3 nucleotides: TGTGCCAGCAGTCCCCAAGGGACAGGTCGGACCGGGGAGCTGTTTTTT. The genes are TRBV28 and TRBJ2-2, with 8 positions matching TRBD1. This CDR3 is 16 amino acids long. The germline CDR1 and CDR2 sequences are MDHEN and SYDVKM. V shed 5 bases, J shed 5 bases, and the junction held 10 bases outside the gene matches. Combining the CDR3 with reference TRBV28 and TRBJ2-2 gives the whole variable domain DVKVTQSSRYLVKRTGEKVFLECVQDMDHENMFWYRQDPGLGLRLIYFSYDVKMKEKGDIPEGYSVSREKKERFSLILESASTNQTSMYLCASSPQGTGRTGELFFGEGSRLTVL.

The rearrangement uses TRBV9 and TRBJ2-2, with D perhaps matching TRBD2 (7 bases). Germline V gene sequence: CDR1 SGDLS, CDR2 YYNGEE. V dropped 6 bases and J dropped 3 bases, with 21 bases sitting between them. The CDR3 totals 17 residues. CDR3: CASNIGGAQGDTGELFF. DNA for the CDR3: TGTGCCAGCAACATTGGGGGGGCTCAGGGTGACACCGGGGAGCTGTTTTTT.

V and J are TRBV5-4 and TRBJ1-1; no definite D call. The CDR3 has 14 amino acids. V dropped 5 bases and J dropped 4 bases, with 15 bases sitting between them. Germline CDR1 and CDR2: SGHNT and YYREEE (reference sequence). The CDR3 region has the DNA TGTGCCAGCAGGGAGGACTACGAGGGCACTGAAGCTTTCTTT. Its translation is CASREDYEGTEAFF. The complete variable domain, with remaining parts taken from reference TRBV5-4 and TRBJ1-1, reads ETGVTQSPTHLIKTRGQQVTLRCSSQSGHNTVSWYQQALGQGPQFIFQYYREEENGRGNFPPRFSGLQFPNYSSELNVNALELDDSALYLCASREDYEGTEAFFGQGTRLTVV.

The V gene is TRBV30, the J gene TRBJ1-6; no reliable D call. V was shortened by 0 bases and J by 8 bases, with 14 bases between the two germline ends. The CDR3 has 15 residues. The V gene's germline CDR1 is GTSNPN and CDR2 SVGIG (reference sequence). The CDR3 DNA reads as TGTGCCTGGAGTGTAATTGCCGTGTCGGATTCACCCCTCCACTTT. Its translation is CAWSVIAVSDSPLHF.

CDR3 in amino acids: CAWSERGGSSPLHF. For the CDR3, the DNA is TGTGCCTGGAGTGAAAGAGGGGGCAGTTCACCCCTCCACTTT. This chain joins TRBV30 and TRBJ1-6, with 7 nucleotides matching TRBD1. The CDR3 spans 14 residues. Looked up from germline, CDR1 is GTSNPN and CDR2 is SVGIG (reference sequence). With 1 base clipped from V and 9 bases from J, the junction kept 6 bases outside the gene matches.

In its sample, this clone was seen once. The gene calls are TRBV5-1 and TRBJ1-3; no clear D. The CDR3 is made up of 16 amino acids. Trimming removed 0 bases from V and 5 bases from J, with 15 bases in between. Germline V gives CDR1 SGHRS, CDR2 YFSETQ. CDR3 DNA sequence: TGCGCCAGCAGCTTGGGAAGCTTGGAGGAACGAAACACCATATATTTT. Its protein product is CASSLGSLEERNTIYF.

The chain has TRBV11-2 and TRBJ1-1, with 8 bases matching TRBD1. Germline CDR1 reads SGHAT; CDR2 reads FQNNGV. The V segment lost 10 bases and the J segment 3 bases; nucleotides outside the gene matches: 7. The CDR3 is made up of 13 amino acids. CDR3 protein: CATADRADTEAFF. The CDR3 bases are TGTGCCACAGCGGACAGGGCGGACACTGAAGCTTTCTTT.

This clone has only a few counts. The chain links TRBV5-1 to TRBJ2-7; a possible D gene is TRBD1 (8 bases). The CDR3 covers 14 residues. The V gene's germline CDR1 is SGHRS and CDR2 YFSETQ. V lost 4 bases and J 3 bases, leaving 14 bases between the germline ends. DNA for the CDR3: TGCGCCAGCAGCAGGACAGGGAGGGACTACGAGCAGTACTTC. Its protein is CASSRTGRDYEQYF.

In this sample, this clone turned up a few times. The chain carries TRBV18 and TRBJ1-1; 8 bases are shared with TRBD1. The V and J ends lost 4 bases and 0 bases, in that order; junction bases with no gene match: 10. Germline V gene sequence: CDR1 KGHSH, CDR2 LQKENI. CDR3 length equals 17 residues. The CDR3 here is CASSRPQGAAMNTEAFF. CDR3 coding DNA: TGTGCCAGCTCACGACCCCAGGGGGCCGCTATGAACACTGAAGCTTTCTTT.

The sample holds one count of this clone. The chain carries TRBV10-3 and TRBJ1-2, with no clear D. The V end lost 0 bases, the J end lost 5 bases, and 7 bases lay between the germline ends. The CDR3 runs to 13 residues. Germline values: CDR1 ENHRY, CDR2 SYGVKD. CDR3 in amino acids: CAISESREYGYTF. In nucleotides, the CDR3 is TGTGCCATCAGTGAGTCGAGGGAGTATGGCTACACCTTC.

This chain connects TRBV30 to TRBJ1-5; the match to TRBD1 covers 10 bases. Germline CDR1 reads GTSNPN; CDR2 reads SVGIG (reference sequence). The CDR3 is 19 residues long. Unmatched junction bases numbered 14, after V lost 0 bases and J lost 3 bases. CDR3 protein: CAWSVQDGTGVKVNQPQHF. For the CDR3, the DNA is TGTGCCTGGAGTGTACAAGATGGGACAGGGGTAAAGGTCAATCAGCCCCAGCATTTT.